This record concerns one T cell receptor beta chain sequence. What it recognizes is unknown. The CDR3 consists of 16 residues. Germline V gene sequence: CDR1 SGHDN, CDR2 FVKESK. V lost 4 bases and J 2 bases, leaving 16 bases between the germline ends. These data come from a study of OX40 agonist ivuxolimab in advanced cancers. Study-wide background: The patients got ivuxolimab, which is an agonistic anti-OX40 (CD134) antibody. Patients achieving partial responses numbered three: one hepatocellular carcinoma case and two cutaneous melanoma cases. Study-wide findings and caveats: In the 0.1-3.0 mg/kg groups, partial responders showed among the lowest expansion. Relative to CD4+, CD8+ T cells held more expanded clones on average.

Some clones are missing from TCRdb's copy, which holds only in-frame ones; the method was immunoSEQ multiplex PCR. The sample lists fewer than 90,000 clones; around 90% were seen once. This TCR came from an adult with an advanced solid tumor such as melanoma, head and neck, liver or kidney cancer. The sample here was CD4+ or CD8+ T cells sorted from blood, taken in a trial of the OX40 agonist ivuxolimab. V and J are TRBV14 and TRBJ2-3, with no clear D. The CDR3 coding sequence is TGTGCCAGCAGCCGTAGGTGGGAAGTCTCCACAGATACGCAGTATTTT. Amino acids: CASSRRWEVSTDTQYF.